Presented here are 17 T cell receptor beta chains from one specimen sequenced in a study of tumor-infiltrating lymphocytes in oesophageal squamous cell carcinoma. Using its own MiXCR run on the PCR reads, TCRdb lists one record per CDR3 protein. This sample carries about 12,000 distinct CDR3 sequences, 54% of them seen once, and the ten largest clones take roughly 30%. The sample was esophageal tumor tissue. These receptors came from a female donor with esophageal squamous cell carcinoma.

This clonotype showed up just once. The chain carries TRBV7-8 and TRBJ2-3, with TRBD2 matching over 8 bases. CDR1 is SGHVS, CDR2 FQNEAQ, per germline. This CDR3 spans 16 amino acids. V dropped 5 bases and J dropped 2; count of bases not matched to a gene: 9. CDR3 region: CASSGWTSHTTDTQYF. In DNA, the CDR3 is TGTGCCAGCAGCGGCTGGACTAGCCATACCACAGATACGCAGTATTTT. Full variable domain (rest looked up from reference TRBV7-8 and TRBJ2-3): GAGVSQSPRYKVAKRGQDVALRCDPISGHVSLFWYQQALGQGPEFLTYFQNEAQLDKSGLPSDRFFAERPEGSVSTLKIQRTQQEDSAVYLCASSGWTSHTTDTQYFGPGTRLTVL.

The rearrangement joins TRBV7-8 to TRBJ2-1; TRBD1 is a possible D gene (6 bases). With the DNA end fitting TRBJ2-7 better, the J assignment may be wrong. Germline V lookup: CDR1 SGHVS, CDR2 FQNEAQ. The CDR3 extends over 13 amino acids. The CDR3, as DNA: TGTGCCAGCAGCTCCAGACAGGAATACGAGCAGTACTTC. This codes for CASSSRQEYEQYF.

This chain joins TRBV7-2 and TRBJ2-5; TRBD1 matches at 7 bases. The last part of the DNA fits TRBJ2-1 better; the J call may be wrong. Germline-derived CDR1 and CDR2 are SGHTA and FQGNSA. This CDR3 spans 16 amino acids. In DNA, the CDR3 is TGTGCCAGCAGCTTAGCACGGACAGGCCAGAGCGATGAGCAGTTCTTC. This translates into CASSLARTGQSDEQFF.

The V and J genes are TRBV28 and TRBJ2-3; perhaps TRBD1 as D (5 bases). Germline V CDR1 and CDR2: MDHEN, SYDVKM. The V and J ends lost 7 bases and 0 bases respectively, with 8 bases between them. The CDR3 covers 13 residues. Here the CDR3 reads CASIDSSTDTQYF. The DNA of the CDR3 is TGTGCCAGCATCGACAGTAGCACAGATACGCAGTATTTT. The entire variable domain, with the rest obtained from reference TRBV28 and TRBJ2-3, is as follows: DVKVTQSSRYLVKRTGEKVFLECVQDMDHENMFWYRQDPGLGLRLIYFSYDVKMKEKGDIPEGYSVSREKKERFSLILESASTNQTSMYLCASIDSSTDTQYFGPGTRLTVL.

The chain has TRBV27 and TRBJ2-1; TRBD2 matches 12 bases. This CDR3 region has 15 residues. Germline V gene data show CDR1 as MNHEY and CDR2 as SMNVEV (reference sequence). Trimming removed 2 bases from V and 4 bases from J; junction bases left unmatched: 0. The DNA for the CDR3 is TGTGCCAGCAGTTTACTAGCGGGAGGGTACAATGAGCAGTTCTTC. Amino acid sequence: CASSLLAGGYNEQFF.

This clonotype has at least ten counts. A single base separates this from a much larger clone, so it may be a read error. The CDR3 region has the DNA TGTGCCATCAGGGTGGGGGAGACCTCCTACAATGAGCAGTACTTC. Protein sequence: CAIRVGETSYNEQYF. V and J are TRBV10-3 and TRBJ2-1; D may correspond to TRBD1 or TRBD2 (5 bases each). TRBJ2-7 matches the DNA end more closely, so the J call is doubtful. Germline V gene sequence: CDR1 ENHRY, CDR2 SYGVKD. This CDR3 comprises 15 residues.

The chain couples TRBV7-6 to TRBJ2-1, with 10 bases aligning to TRBD2. The J call may be faulty, since TRBJ2-4 better matches the DNA end. CDR3 length equals 15 residues. Germline V gene data show CDR1 as SGHVS and CDR2 as FNYEAQ. This chain's CDR3 is CASSLSSGGLGIQYF. Here the CDR3 DNA reads TGTGCCAGCAGCTTATCTAGCGGGGGCCTGGGCATTCAGTACTTC.

CDR3 DNA: TGTGCCAGCAGTGTCTCGGGGGGGGGTGACACTGAAGCTTTCTTT. It specifies CASSVSGGGDTEAFF. This chain joins TRBV25-1 and TRBJ1-1, with a weak D call TRBD1 (5 bases). The CDR3 is made up of 15 amino acids. CDR1 and CDR2 from the germline V gene are MGHDK and SYGVNS. V was cut by 4 bases and J by 3 bases, with 15 bases left in between.

The chain has TRBV7-3 and TRBJ2-7; TRBD2 matches at 7 bases. The DNA end favors TRBJ2-1, so the J call may be wrong. The V gene's germline CDR1 is SGHTA and CDR2 FQGTGA. CDR3 length: 13 amino acids. This CDR3 is CASSVSREDEQFF. CDR3 bases: TGTGCCAGCAGCGTCTCCCGGGAGGATGAGCAGTTCTTC.

The rearrangement uses TRBV7-3 and TRBJ2-4, with D perhaps matching TRBD1 or TRBD2 (6 bases each). Judging by the DNA end, TRBJ2-5 fits better; the J call may be wrong. Looked up from germline, CDR1 is SGHTA and CDR2 is FQGTGA. The CDR3 has 14 residues. For the CDR3, the DNA is TGTGCCAGCAGCTTAATTGGGGGGCGAGAGACCCAGTACTTC. This translates into CASSLIGGRETQYF.

The sample holds a few counts of this clonotype. V is TRBV7-8 and J is TRBJ1-2, with D maybe TRBD1 (5 bases). CDR3 size: 21 residues. Trimming removed 4 bases at V and 4 bases at J, with 34 bases between. Germline lookup yields CDR1 SGHVS and CDR2 FQNEAQ. The CDR3 DNA reads as TGTGCCAGCAGCTCCTATGAATACCCCGGGACGGCCACGACTAAATTCTATGGCTACACCTTC. Amino acid sequence: CASSSYEYPGTATTKFYGYTF. The complete variable domain, with remaining parts taken from reference TRBV7-8 and TRBJ1-2, reads GAGVSQSPRYKVAKRGQDVALRCDPISGHVSLFWYQQALGQGPEFLTYFQNEAQLDKSGLPSDRFFAERPEGSVSTLKIQRTQQEDSAVYLCASSSYEYPGTATTKFYGYTFGSGTRLTVV.

This clonotype was observed a handful of times. The chain employs TRBV7-2 and TRBJ2-4; TRBD2 is a possible D gene (5 bases). The assigned J gene may be wrong: the sequence end matches TRBJ2-1 better. From germline, CDR1 is SGHTA and CDR2 FQGNSA. The CDR3 is made up of 13 amino acids. CDR3 DNA sequence: TGTGCCAGCAGCTTAGATGAGCGGTTGGGGCAGTTCTTC. Protein product: CASSLDERLGQFF.

This clonotype was counted at least ten times. The chain is built from TRBV7-9 and TRBJ2-1; 10 nucleotides match TRBD2. The germline V gene has CDR1 SEHNR and CDR2 FQNEAQ (reference sequence). The CDR3 has 15 amino acids. The trim removed 5 bases at V and 1 base at J, leaving 2 bases unmatched. DNA of the CDR3: TGTGCCAGCAGCCGTAGCGGGAGGTCCTACAATGAGCAGTTCTTC. Its protein product is CASSRSGRSYNEQFF.

The rearrangement uses TRBV6-1 and TRBJ2-7; D is unresolved. The CDR3 length is 12 residues. Trimming pared 6 bases from V and 3 bases from J, leaving 9 bases between. Germline V gives CDR1 MNHNS, CDR2 SASEGT. CDR3: CASRTSHYEQYF. CDR3 sequence (DNA): TGTGCCAGCAGAACTTCCCACTACGAGCAGTACTTC.

This rearrangement joins TRBV7-4 to TRBJ2-2; 7 positions match TRBD1. Germline V lookup: CDR1 SGHVT, CDR2 SQSDAQ. The CDR3 is 14 residues long. Trimming removed 5 bases from V and 6 bases from J; junction bases left unmatched: 6. The CDR3 bases are TGTGCCAGCAGCATTGACAGGGTTCCCGGGGAGCTGTTTTTT. It encodes CASSIDRVPGELFF.

This rearrangement joins TRBV2 to TRBJ2-3; 8 bases are shared with TRBD2. The J call may be mistaken, given a closer DNA end match to TRBJ2-7. The germline CDR1 and CDR2 sequences are SNHLY and FYNNEI. This CDR3 region has 13 residues. CDR3 sequence: CASKQRELDEQYF. The CDR3 bases are TGTGCCAGCAAACAGCGGGAGTTAGATGAGCAGTACTTC.

V usage is TRBV6-6 and J usage is TRBJ2-7; maybe TRBD2 (6 bases). V gave up 6 bases and J gave up 1 base, with 10 bases separating them. The CDR3 extends over 13 amino acids. Germline assignment: CDR1 MNHNY and CDR2 SVGAGI (reference sequence). The CDR3 loop reads CASSLAYSYEQYF. As DNA, the CDR3 is TGTGCCAGCAGCCTAGCGTATTCCTACGAGCAGTACTTC.